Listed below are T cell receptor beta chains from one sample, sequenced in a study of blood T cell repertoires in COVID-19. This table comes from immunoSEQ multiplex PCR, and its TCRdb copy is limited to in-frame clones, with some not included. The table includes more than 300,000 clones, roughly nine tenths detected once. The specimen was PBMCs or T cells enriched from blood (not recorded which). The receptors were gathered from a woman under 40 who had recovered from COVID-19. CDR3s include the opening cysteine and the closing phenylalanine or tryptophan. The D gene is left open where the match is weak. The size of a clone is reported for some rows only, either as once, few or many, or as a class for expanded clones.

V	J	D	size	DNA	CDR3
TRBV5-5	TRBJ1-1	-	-	TGTGCCAGCAGCCCCGGGGGGGATCACACTGAAGCTTTCTTT	CASSPGGDHTEAFF
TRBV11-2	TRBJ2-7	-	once	TGTGCCAGCAGCCCATTGGGGGGTTTGCGGGCCGAGCAGTACTTC	CASSPLGGLRAEQYF
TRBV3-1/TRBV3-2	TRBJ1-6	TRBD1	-	TGTGCCAGCAGCCAAGGGACAGGGGCAGGGTCACCCCTCCACTTT	CASSQGTGAGSPLHF
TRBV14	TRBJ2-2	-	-	TGTGCCAGCAGCCCATCCGGGGGCACCGGGGAGCTGTTTTTT	CASSPSGGTGELFF
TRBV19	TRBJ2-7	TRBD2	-	TGTGCCAGTAGTATGGGCCCAATTGGTCTAGCGGAGTCCTACGAGCAGTACTTC	CASSMGPIGLAESYEQYF
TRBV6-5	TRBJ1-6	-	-	TGTGCCAGCAACCGACAGGTTAATTCACCCCTCCACTTT	CASNRQVNSPLHF
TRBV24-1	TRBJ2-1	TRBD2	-	TGTGCCACCAGTGATTGGGCGGGAGGCTCCTACAATGAGCAGTTCTTC	CATSDWAGGSYNEQFF
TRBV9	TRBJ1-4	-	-	TGTGCCAGCAGCGTAGACAGCACTAATGAAAAACTGTTTTTT	CASSVDSTNEKLFF
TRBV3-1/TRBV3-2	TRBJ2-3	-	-	TGTGCCAGCGGCGGGTTGTTCGGGGGCACAGATACGCAGTATTTT	CASGGLFGGTDTQYF
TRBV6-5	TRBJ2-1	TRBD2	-	TGTGCCAGCAGAAACCTAGCGGGCCTAGACAATGAGCAGTTCTTC	CASRNLAGLDNEQFF
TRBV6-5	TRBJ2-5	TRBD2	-	TGTGCCAGCAGACCCCGGGGCAGGGAGGGCGAGACCCAGTACTTC	CASRPRGREGETQYF
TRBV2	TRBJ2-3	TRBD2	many	TGTGCCAGCAGGCGGGAGAGTACGCAGTATTTT	CASRRESTQYF
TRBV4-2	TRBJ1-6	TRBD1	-	TGTGCCAGCAGCCCGAGACCCCCCACAGGGGTTAATTCACCCCTCCACTTT	CASSPRPPTGVNSPLHF
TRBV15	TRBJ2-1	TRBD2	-	TGTGCCACCAGTAGCAAGCGGGGGGCCAAATCCAATGAGCAGTTCTTC	CATSSKRGAKSNEQFF
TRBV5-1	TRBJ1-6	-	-	TGCGCCAGCAGTTCAGGGGACGGATATAATTCACCCCTCCACTTT	CASSSGDGYNSPLHF
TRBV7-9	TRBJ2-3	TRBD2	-	TGTGCCAGCAGCCGTAGACTAGCCACAGATACGCAGTATTTT	CASSRRLATDTQYF
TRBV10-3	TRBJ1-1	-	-	TGTGCCATCAGTGGTGGAGGGGACGCTTTCTTT	CAISGGGDAFF
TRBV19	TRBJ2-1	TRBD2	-	TGTGCCAGTAGTACTACTAGCGGGAGACGGAATGAGCAGTTCTTC	CASSTTSGRRNEQFF
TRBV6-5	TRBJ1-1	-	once	TGTGCCAGCAGTTACTCGCCCGGGTTTAGTACTGAAGCTTTCTTT	CASSYSPGFSTEAFF
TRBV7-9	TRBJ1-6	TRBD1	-	TGTGCCAGCAGCCGGACAGGGGATAATTCACCCCTCCACTTT	CASSRTGDNSPLHF